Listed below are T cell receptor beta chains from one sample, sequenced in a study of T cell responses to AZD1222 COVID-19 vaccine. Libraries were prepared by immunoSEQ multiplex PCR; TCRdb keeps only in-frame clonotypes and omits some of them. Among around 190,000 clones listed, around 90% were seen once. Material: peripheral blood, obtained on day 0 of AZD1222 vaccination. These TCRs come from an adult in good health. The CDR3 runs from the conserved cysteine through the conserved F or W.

cdr3_aa: CASSVDSRGREQFF
v_call: TRBV9

cdr3_aa: CSARSGNGYTF
v_call: TRBV20-1

cdr3_aa: CASSSPRDRVNTEAFF
v_call: TRBV9

cdr3_aa: CASSSSVEGANTEAFF
v_call: TRBV27

cdr3_aa: CASSRGPTEAFF
v_call: TRBV7-9

cdr3_aa: CASRKPLGEGYGYTF
v_call: TRBV28

cdr3_aa: CASTQTGEKLFF
v_call: TRBV6-1

cdr3_aa: CASSPSPPGSGNTIYF
v_call: TRBV18

cdr3_aa: CASSYSRQGRDGYTF
v_call: TRBV6-5

cdr3_aa: CASSLKTYEQYF
v_call: TRBV7-2

cdr3_aa: CASSGTDNEKLFF
v_call: TRBV19

cdr3_aa: CASSGSAGAGQPQHF
v_call: TRBV7-2

cdr3_aa: CASSLAAEQYF
v_call: TRBV5-6

cdr3_aa: CASSIPTSRYYNEQFF
v_call: TRBV19

cdr3_aa: CASSTGGVSNQPQHF
v_call: TRBV5-4

cdr3_aa: CSVGLGQETQYF
v_call: TRBV29-1

cdr3_aa: CASRQTSGTDNEQFF
v_call: TRBV19

cdr3_aa: CASSFESGGKLFF
v_call: TRBV7-2

cdr3_aa: CASSFDRGDTGELFF
v_call: TRBV7-7

cdr3_aa: CASGSLGNEQFF
v_call: TRBV27

cdr3_aa: CASSPAANTEAFF
v_call: TRBV7-9

cdr3_aa: CASSFTRNLNTEAFF
v_call: TRBV10-1

cdr3_aa: CASSEYGNSNQPQHF
v_call: TRBV2

cdr3_aa: CASSVGGPEQYF
v_call: TRBV9